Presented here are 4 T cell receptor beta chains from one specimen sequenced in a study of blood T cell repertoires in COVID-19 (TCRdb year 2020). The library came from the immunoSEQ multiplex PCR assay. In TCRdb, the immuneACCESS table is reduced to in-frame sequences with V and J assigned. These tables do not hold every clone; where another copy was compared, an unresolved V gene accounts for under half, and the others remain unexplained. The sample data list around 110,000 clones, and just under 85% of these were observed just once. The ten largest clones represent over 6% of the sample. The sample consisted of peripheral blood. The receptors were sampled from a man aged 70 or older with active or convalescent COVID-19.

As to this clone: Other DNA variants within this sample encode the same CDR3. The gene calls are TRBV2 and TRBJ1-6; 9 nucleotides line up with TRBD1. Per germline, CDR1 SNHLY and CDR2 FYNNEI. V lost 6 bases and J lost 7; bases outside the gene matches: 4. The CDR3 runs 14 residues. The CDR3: CASSNGQGNSPLHF. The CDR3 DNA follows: TGTGCCAGCAGCAACGGACAGGGGAATTCACCCCTCCACTTT.

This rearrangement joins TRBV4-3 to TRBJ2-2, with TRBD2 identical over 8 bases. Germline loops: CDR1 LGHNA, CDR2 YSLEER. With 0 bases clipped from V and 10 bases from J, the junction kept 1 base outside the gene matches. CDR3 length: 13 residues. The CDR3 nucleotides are TGCGCCAGCAGCCAAGATAGCGGGGAGGAGCTGTTTTTT. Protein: CASSQDSGEELFF.

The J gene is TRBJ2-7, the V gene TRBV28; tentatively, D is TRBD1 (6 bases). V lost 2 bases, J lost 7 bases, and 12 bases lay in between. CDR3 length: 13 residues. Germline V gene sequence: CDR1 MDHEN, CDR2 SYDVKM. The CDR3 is CASSLVGAREQYF. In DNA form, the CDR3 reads TGTGCCAGCAGTTTAGTGGGGGCGCGTGAGCAGTACTTC.

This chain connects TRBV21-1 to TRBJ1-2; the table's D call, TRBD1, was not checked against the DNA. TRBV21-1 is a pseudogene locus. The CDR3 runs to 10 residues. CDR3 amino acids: CASPGQGYTF. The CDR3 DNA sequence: TGTGCCAGTCCTGGACAGGGCTACACCTTC.